This T cell receptor beta chain was documented in a study of blood T cell repertoires in COVID-19. Across the study: The origin of the acute and convalescent COVID-19 samples was the United States, Italy and Spain.

Recruits, aged about 18 to 95 years, lived in some 25 US areas. This clone appeared a few times. The length of the CDR3 is 14 residues. In germline, CDR1 is MNHEY, CDR2 SVGAGI. Trimming stripped 6 bases from V and 6 bases from J, with 16 bases between. In the study's own analysis: Amplification of reference gene primers provided the estimated nucleated cell counts. The assay was immunoSEQ multiplex PCR, and TCRdb's table has in-frame clones only and misses some. The DNA gave D and trimming, while V, J and clone size come from that table. The repertoire holds nearly 400,000 clones, with roughly 89% as singletons.

The sequencing input was PBMCs or T cells enriched from blood (not recorded which). This TCR derives from a woman in her twenties or thirties who had recovered from COVID-19. The chain has TRBV6-5 and TRBJ2-3, with D possibly being TRBD2 (5 bases). CDR3 in DNA: TGTGCCAGCAGGGCCCCCGGAGGTGGTGATACGCAGTATTTT. This translates into CASRAPGGGDTQYF.